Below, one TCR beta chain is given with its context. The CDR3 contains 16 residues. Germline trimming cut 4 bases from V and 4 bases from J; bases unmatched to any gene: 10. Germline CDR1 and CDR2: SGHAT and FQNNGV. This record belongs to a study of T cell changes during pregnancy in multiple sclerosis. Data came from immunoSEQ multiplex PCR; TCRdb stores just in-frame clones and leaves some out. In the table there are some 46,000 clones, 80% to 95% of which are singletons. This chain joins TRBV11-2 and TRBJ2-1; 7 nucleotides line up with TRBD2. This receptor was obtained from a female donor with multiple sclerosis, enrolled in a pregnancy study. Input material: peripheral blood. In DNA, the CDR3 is TGTGCCAGCAGCTCCTCCGGGAGGCGGGGGTACAATGAGCAGTTCTTC. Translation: CASSSSGRRGYNEQFF.